The 21 T cell receptor beta chains listed next were all sequenced from one sample in a study of technical replicates of blood from four donors. TCRdb keeps only in-frame clones here, not all; method: immunoSEQ multiplex PCR. The data hold about 60,000 clones, with more than 75% observed a single time. The sample was PBMCs. Source of these receptors: a human donor in good health. Some clones in this sample may be carry-over from other donors' samples.

The chain recombines TRBV10-3 with TRBJ2-7, with 7 bases lining up with TRBD1. Germline values: CDR1 ENHRY, CDR2 SYGVKD. The CDR3 runs to 12 residues. Trimming removed 8 bases from V and 2 bases from J; junction bases left unmatched: 3. CDR3 residues: CAIGQAPYEQYF. DNA for the CDR3: TGTGCCATCGGACAGGCACCCTACGAGCAGTACTTC.

The rearrangement links TRBV6-6 to TRBJ2-3; D remains ambiguous. V lost 1 base and J 2 bases, leaving 7 bases between the germline ends. Germline V lookup: CDR1 MNHNY, CDR2 SVGAGI (reference sequence). There are 14 residues in the CDR3. The chain's CDR3 is CASSYWSSTDTQYF. The CDR3 nucleotides are TGTGCCAGCAGTTACTGGAGTTCCACAGATACGCAGTATTTT.

The chain joins TRBV12-5 to TRBJ1-2; no reliable D call. The CDR3 runs 12 residues. Trimming removed 1 base at V and 8 bases at J, with 8 bases between. Germline CDR1 is LGHNT and CDR2 is FRNRAP. The CDR3 nucleotides read TGTGCTAGTGGTTTGGGAGAGGGAGGCTACACCTTC. This gives the protein CASGLGEGGYTF.

This chain connects TRBV6-6 to TRBJ1-2, with D tentatively TRBD1 (6 bases). Germline V gives CDR1 MNHNY, CDR2 SVGAGI (reference sequence). The CDR3 runs to 13 residues. The V and J ends lost 5 bases and 4 bases respectively, with 11 bases between them. The CDR3 coding sequence is TGTGCCAGCAGTCTCAGGGGCTCCTATGGCTACACCTTC. As protein: CASSLRGSYGYTF.

The chain combines TRBV7-8 with TRBJ1-5; perhaps TRBD1 as D (5 bases). Germline assignment: CDR1 SGHVS and CDR2 FQNEAQ. The CDR3 covers 17 residues. Trimming took 1 base from V and 2 from J, leaving 15 bases between them. The CDR3 is CASSLEQASLRNQPQHF. CDR3 coding DNA: TGTGCCAGCAGCTTAGAACAGGCCAGCCTGCGCAATCAGCCCCAGCATTTT.

V is TRBV5-1 and J is TRBJ2-7; 10 bases agree with TRBD1. The CDR3 has 15 amino acids. The germline V gene encodes CDR1 SGHRS and CDR2 YFSETQ. Trimming removed 2 bases from V and 0 bases from J; junction bases left unmatched: 2. This CDR3 is CASSFRTGGSYEQYF. For the CDR3, the DNA is TGCGCCAGCAGCTTTCGGACAGGGGGCTCCTACGAGCAGTACTTC.

The CDR3: CATSRDRGLAVYNEQFF. The CDR3 DNA reads as TGTGCCACCAGCAGAGATAGGGGACTAGCGGTGTACAATGAGCAGTTCTTC. This rearrangement joins TRBV15 to TRBJ2-1; 11 bases fit TRBD2. CDR3 length: 17 residues. Germline V gene sequence: CDR1 LNHNV, CDR2 YYDKDF (reference sequence). The V segment lost 0 bases and the J segment 4 bases; nucleotides outside the gene matches: 5.

The chain employs TRBV7-3 and TRBJ2-3; 8 positions agree with TRBD1. The CDR3 is 15 residues long. Germline values: CDR1 SGHTA, CDR2 FQGTGA. V lost 3 bases to trimming and J lost 5 bases; unmatched junction nucleotides: 7. CDR3 DNA sequence: TGTGCCAGCAGCTTCACAGGGGGAGGCCTAGATACGCAGTATTTT. Residues: CASSFTGGGLDTQYF.

The CDR3 region is CASSEDLTGEQYF. Here the CDR3 DNA reads TGTGCCAGCAGTGAAGACCTTACAGGCGAGCAGTACTTC. The chain joins TRBV6-1 to TRBJ2-7; tentatively, D is TRBD1 (5 bases). V was pared by 1 base and J by 6 bases, with 10 bases between. Germline CDR1 and CDR2: MNHNS and SASEGT. This CDR3 has 13 residues.

This clone appeared a single time. V is TRBV18 and J is TRBJ1-1; D perhaps matches TRBD1 (6 bases). CDR1 and CDR2 from the germline V gene are KGHSH and LQKENI. CDR3 size: 13 residues. V was trimmed by 2 bases and J by 4 bases, leaving 8 bases between them. This chain's CDR3 is CASSPLGGTEAFF. The CDR3 bases are TGTGCCAGCTCACCATTAGGGGGCACTGAAGCTTTCTTT. Together with reference TRBV18 and TRBJ1-1, the CDR3 gives the full variable domain: NAGVMQNPRHLVRRRGQEARLRCSPMKGHSHVYWYRQLPEEGLKFMVYLQKENIIDESGMPKERFSAEFPKEGPSILRIQQVVRGDSAAYFCASSPLGGTEAFFGQGTRLTVV.

This clone was seen only a few times. This chain connects TRBV7-8 to TRBJ2-1; D is possibly TRBD1 (6 bases). V lost 4 bases and J lost 4, with 8 bases in between. The germline V gene has CDR1 SGHVS and CDR2 FQNEAQ. The CDR3 has 13 amino acids. For the CDR3, the DNA is TGTGCCAGCAGCTATGGACAGTACAATGAGCAGTTCTTC. This sequence encodes CASSYGQYNEQFF.

This clone was seen a single time. The rearrangement joins TRBV6-1 to TRBJ2-7; D is possibly TRBD2 (5 bases). Trimming removed 6 bases at V and 6 bases at J, with 18 bases between. Per germline, CDR1 MNHNS and CDR2 SASEGT. The CDR3 consists of 14 residues. The CDR3 loop is CASSAEGSLGEQYF. The DNA for the CDR3 is TGTGCCAGCAGCGCCGAGGGCAGCCTTGGCGAGCAGTACTTC.

V is TRBV20-1 and J is TRBJ2-7, with D unresolved. The CDR3 runs 11 residues. V was shortened by 0 bases and J by 3 bases, with 3 bases between the two germline ends. Germline CDR1 DFQATT, CDR2 SNEGSKA (reference sequence). In DNA form, the CDR3 reads TGCAGTGCTAGAGACAGCTACGAGCAGTACTTC. Translated, it gives CSARDSYEQYF.

A single count supports this clone. Here the CDR3 reads CASIWRENTGELFF. The CDR3 coding sequence is TGTGCCAGCATTTGGCGGGAGAACACCGGGGAGCTGTTTTTT. This chain links TRBV2 with TRBJ2-2; D is possibly TRBD2 (6 bases). This CDR3 is 14 amino acids long. V was clipped by 7 bases and J by 1 base, with 10 bases between them. CDR1 and CDR2 from the germline V gene are SNHLY and FYNNEI. The variable domain in full, with the rest retrieved from reference TRBV2 and TRBJ2-2, is EPEVTQTPSHQVTQMGQEVILRCVPISNHLYFYWYRQILGQKVEFLVSFYNNEISEKSEIFDDQFSVERPDGSNFTLKIRSTKLEDSAMYFCASIWRENTGELFFGEGSRLTVL.

V gene TRBV5-1 combines with J gene TRBJ1-4; D is uncertain. Trimming cost V 0 bases and J 3 bases, with 9 bases left between them. Germline values: CDR1 SGHRS, CDR2 YFSETQ. CDR3 length equals 15 residues. The CDR3 bases are TGCGCCAGCAGCTTGGAAGGACTATCTAATGAAAAACTGTTTTTT. This codes for CASSLEGLSNEKLFF. The variable domain in full, completed from reference TRBV5-1 and TRBJ1-4, reads KAGVTQTPRYLIKTRGQQVTLSCSPISGHRSVSWYQQTPGQGLQFLFEYFSETQRNKGNFPGRFSGRQFSNSRSEMNVSTLELGDSALYLCASSLEGLSNEKLFFGSGTQLSVL.

The V call is TRBV29-1, the J call TRBJ1-2; perhaps TRBD1 as D (5 bases). CDR1 is SQVTM, CDR2 ANQGSEA, per germline. The germline V and J ends were trimmed by 7 bases and 2 bases, with 11 bases remaining between them. The CDR3 is 12 residues long. CDR3 sequence: CSAWGGNYGYTF. The CDR3, as DNA: TGCAGCGCATGGGGCGGAAACTATGGCTACACCTTC. Looking up the rest from reference TRBV29-1 and TRBJ1-2 gives the full variable domain: SAVISQKPSRDICQRGTSLTIQCQVDSQVTMMFWYRQQPGQSLTLIATANQGSEATYESGFVIDKFPISRPNLTFSTLTVSNMSPEDSSIYLCSAWGGNYGYTFGSGTRLTVV.

This chain uses TRBV12-5 with TRBJ1-2, with a possible D match to TRBD1 (6 bases). The V gene's germline CDR1 is LGHNT and CDR2 FRNRAP. This CDR3 has 12 amino acids. The V end lost 4 bases, the J end lost 6 bases, and 9 bases lay between the germline ends. The CDR3 is CASGSTGDGYTF. As DNA, the CDR3 is TGTGCTAGTGGTTCGACAGGAGATGGCTACACCTTC. Combining the CDR3 with reference TRBV12-5 and TRBJ1-2 gives the whole variable domain DARVTQTPRHKVTEMGQEVTMRCQPILGHNTVFWYRQTMMQGLELLAYFRNRAPLDDSGMPKDRFSAEMPDATLATLKIQPSEPRDSAVYFCASGSTGDGYTFGSGTRLTVV.

This clone was seen more than once but under ten times. V usage is TRBV6-5 and J usage is TRBJ2-3; no firm D call. Trimming removed 3 bases from V and 3 bases from J, with 10 bases in between. This CDR3 has 14 amino acids. The germline gives CDR1 MNHEY, CDR2 SVGAGI. CDR3 protein: CASSYRLETDTQYF. CDR3 bases: TGTGCCAGCAGTTATCGGCTAGAAACAGATACGCAGTATTTT.

The V and J genes are TRBV28 and TRBJ1-5, with TRBD1 matching 7 bases. After removal of 1 base from V and 4 bases from J, the junction contained 4 bases not matched to a gene. Germline V gene lookup returns CDR1 MDHEN and CDR2 SYDVKM. CDR3 length: 15 amino acids. The CDR3 loop is CASSLLGGRNQPQHF. CDR3 coding DNA: TGTGCCAGCAGTTTATTAGGGGGCAGGAATCAGCCCCAGCATTTT. The full variable domain, with the rest looked up from reference TRBV28 and TRBJ1-5, is DVKVTQSSRYLVKRTGEKVFLECVQDMDHENMFWYRQDPGLGLRLIYFSYDVKMKEKGDIPEGYSVSREKKERFSLILESASTNQTSMYLCASSLLGGRNQPQHFGDGTRLSIL.

This chain joins TRBV7-9 and TRBJ2-5; TRBD1 matches 9 bases. CDR3 length: 14 residues. After removal of 5 bases from V and 2 bases from J, the junction contained 3 bases not matched to a gene. Germline CDR1 and CDR2: SEHNR and FQNEAQ (reference sequence). For the CDR3, the DNA is TGTGCCAGCAGCCACGACAGGGGGCAAGAGACCCAGTACTTC. Its protein product is CASSHDRGQETQYF.

This chain links TRBV13 with TRBJ2-7, with TRBD2 identical over 14 bases. Trimming took 5 bases from V and 6 from J; bases not matched to a gene: 6. The CDR3 is 15 residues long. Germline lookup yields CDR1 PRHDT and CDR2 FYEKMQ (reference sequence). This chain's CDR3 is CASSPRTSGRTEQYF. The CDR3 DNA sequence: TGTGCCAGCAGCCCCCGGACTAGCGGGAGGACCGAGCAGTACTTC.